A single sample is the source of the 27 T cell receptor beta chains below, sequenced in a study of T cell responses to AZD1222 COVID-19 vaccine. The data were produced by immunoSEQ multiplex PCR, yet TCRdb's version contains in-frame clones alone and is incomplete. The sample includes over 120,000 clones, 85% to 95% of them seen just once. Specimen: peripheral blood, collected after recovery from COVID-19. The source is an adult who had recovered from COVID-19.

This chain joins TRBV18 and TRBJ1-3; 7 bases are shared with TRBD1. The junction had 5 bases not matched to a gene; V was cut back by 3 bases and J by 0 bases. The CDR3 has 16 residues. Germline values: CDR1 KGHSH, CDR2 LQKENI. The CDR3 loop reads CASSPETGSSGNTIYF. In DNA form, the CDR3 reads TGTGCCAGCTCACCCGAGACAGGGAGCTCTGGAAACACCATATATTTT.

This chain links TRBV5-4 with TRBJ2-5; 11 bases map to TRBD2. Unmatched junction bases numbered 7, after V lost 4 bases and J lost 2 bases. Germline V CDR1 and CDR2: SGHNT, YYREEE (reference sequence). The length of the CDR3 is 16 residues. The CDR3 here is CASSPRTSGFQETQYF. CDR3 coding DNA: TGTGCCAGCAGCCCTCGGACTAGCGGGTTTCAAGAGACCCAGTACTTC.

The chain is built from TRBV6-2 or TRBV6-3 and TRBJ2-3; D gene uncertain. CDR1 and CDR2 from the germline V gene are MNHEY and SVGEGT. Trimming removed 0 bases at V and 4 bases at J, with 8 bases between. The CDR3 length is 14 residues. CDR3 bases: TGTGCCAGCAGTTACTCGGGGATTTCAGATACGCAGTATTTT. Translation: CASSYSGISDTQYF.

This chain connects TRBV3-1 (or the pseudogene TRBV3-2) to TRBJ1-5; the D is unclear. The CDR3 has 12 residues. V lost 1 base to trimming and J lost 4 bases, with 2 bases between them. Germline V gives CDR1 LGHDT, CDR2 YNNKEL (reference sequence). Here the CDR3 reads CASSQGNQPQHF. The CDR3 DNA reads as TGTGCCAGCAGCCAAGGTAATCAGCCCCAGCATTTT.

The CDR3 region is CSASRSNLNEKLFF. In DNA form, the CDR3 reads TGCAGTGCTAGTCGGTCAAACCTGAATGAAAAACTGTTTTTT. V and J are TRBV20-1 and TRBJ1-4, with no clear D. CDR1 is DFQATT, CDR2 SNEGSKA, per germline (reference sequence). The CDR3 covers 14 residues. Trimming removed 3 bases from V and 5 bases from J, with 13 bases in between.

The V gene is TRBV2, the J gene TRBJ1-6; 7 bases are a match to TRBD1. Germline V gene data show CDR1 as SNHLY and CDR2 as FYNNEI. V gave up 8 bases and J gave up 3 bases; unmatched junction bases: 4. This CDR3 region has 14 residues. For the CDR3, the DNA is TGTGCCAGCCTCCGGGACAGCTATAATTCACCCCTCCACTTT. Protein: CASLRDSYNSPLHF.

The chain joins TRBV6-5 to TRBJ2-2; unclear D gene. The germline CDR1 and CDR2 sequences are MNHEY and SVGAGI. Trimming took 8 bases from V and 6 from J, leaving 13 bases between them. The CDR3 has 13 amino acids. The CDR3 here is CASEVGEAGELFF. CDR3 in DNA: TGTGCCAGCGAAGTTGGCGAAGCCGGGGAGCTGTTTTTT.

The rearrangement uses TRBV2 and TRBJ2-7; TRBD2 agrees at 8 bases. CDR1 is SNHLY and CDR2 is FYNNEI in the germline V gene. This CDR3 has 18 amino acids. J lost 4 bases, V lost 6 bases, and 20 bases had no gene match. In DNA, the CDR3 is TGTGCCAGCAGCCGTCGACTGGCGGGAGGAGGGACAAGATACGAGCAGTACTTC. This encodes CASSRRLAGGGTRYEQYF.

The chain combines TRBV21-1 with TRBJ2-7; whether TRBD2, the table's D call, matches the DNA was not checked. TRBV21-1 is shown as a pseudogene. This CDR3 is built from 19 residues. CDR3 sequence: CASSNRPPSAAIEIYEQYF. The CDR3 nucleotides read TGTGCCAGCAGCAACCGCCCACCTAGCGCGGCCATTGAGATCTACGAGCAGTACTTC.

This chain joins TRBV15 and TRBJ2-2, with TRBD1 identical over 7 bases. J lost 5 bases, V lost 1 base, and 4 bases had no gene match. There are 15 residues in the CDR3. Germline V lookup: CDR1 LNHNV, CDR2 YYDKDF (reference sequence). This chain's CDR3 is CATSRGTRGTGELFF. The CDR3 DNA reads TGTGCCACCAGCAGAGGGACCAGGGGGACCGGGGAGCTGTTTTTT.

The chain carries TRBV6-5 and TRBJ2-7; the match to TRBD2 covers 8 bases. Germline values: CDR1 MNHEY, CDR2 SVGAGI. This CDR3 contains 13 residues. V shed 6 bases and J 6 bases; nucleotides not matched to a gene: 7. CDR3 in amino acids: CASSPGGEFEQYF. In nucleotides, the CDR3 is TGTGCCAGCAGCCCCGGGGGGGAATTCGAGCAGTACTTC.

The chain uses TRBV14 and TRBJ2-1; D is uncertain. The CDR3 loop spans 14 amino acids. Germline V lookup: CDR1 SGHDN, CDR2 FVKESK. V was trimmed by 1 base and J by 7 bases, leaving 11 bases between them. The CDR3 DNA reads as TGTGCCAGCAGCCAAGTGGGCAGGATGAATGAGCAGTTCTTC. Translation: CASSQVGRMNEQFF.

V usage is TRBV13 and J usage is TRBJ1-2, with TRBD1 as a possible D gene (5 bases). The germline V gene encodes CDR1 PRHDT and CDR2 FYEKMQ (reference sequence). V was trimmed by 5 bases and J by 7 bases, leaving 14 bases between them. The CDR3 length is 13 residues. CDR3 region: CASSPTGGLGYTF. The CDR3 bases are TGTGCCAGCAGCCCCACAGGAGGGCTTGGCTACACCTTC.

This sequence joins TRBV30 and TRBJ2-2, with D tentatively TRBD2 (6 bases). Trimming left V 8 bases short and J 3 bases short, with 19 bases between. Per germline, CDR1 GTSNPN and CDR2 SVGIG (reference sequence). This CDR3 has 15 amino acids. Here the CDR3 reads CARKEGGGDTGELFF. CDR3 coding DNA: TGTGCCCGGAAAGAGGGCGGAGGGGACACCGGGGAGCTGTTTTTT.

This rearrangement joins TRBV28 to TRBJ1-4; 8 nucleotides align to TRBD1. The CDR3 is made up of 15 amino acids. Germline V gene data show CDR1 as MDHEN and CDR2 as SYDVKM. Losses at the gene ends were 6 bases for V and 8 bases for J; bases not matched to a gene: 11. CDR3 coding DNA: TGTGCCAGCAGCCGAATCGGGACAGGAGGAGAAAAACTGTTTTTT. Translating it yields CASSRIGTGGEKLFF.

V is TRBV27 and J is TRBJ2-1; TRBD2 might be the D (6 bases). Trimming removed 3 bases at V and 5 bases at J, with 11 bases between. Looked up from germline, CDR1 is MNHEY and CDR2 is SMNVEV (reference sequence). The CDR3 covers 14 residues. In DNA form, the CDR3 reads TGTGCCAGCAGTTTTTTAGGCGGGAACAATGAGCAGTTCTTC. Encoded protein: CASSFLGGNNEQFF.

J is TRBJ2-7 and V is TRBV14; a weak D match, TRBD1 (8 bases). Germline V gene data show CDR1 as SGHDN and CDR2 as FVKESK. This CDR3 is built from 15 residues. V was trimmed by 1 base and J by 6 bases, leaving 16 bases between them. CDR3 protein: CASSQGGGQAGEQYF. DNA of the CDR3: TGTGCCAGCAGCCAAGGCGGGGGACAGGCCGGCGAGCAGTACTTC.

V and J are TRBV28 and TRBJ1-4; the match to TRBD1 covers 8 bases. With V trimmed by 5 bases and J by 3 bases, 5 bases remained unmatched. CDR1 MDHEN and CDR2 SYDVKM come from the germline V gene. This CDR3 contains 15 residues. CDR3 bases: TGTGCCAGCAGTATCAGGGGGCTAGCTAATGAAAAACTGTTTTTT. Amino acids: CASSIRGLANEKLFF.

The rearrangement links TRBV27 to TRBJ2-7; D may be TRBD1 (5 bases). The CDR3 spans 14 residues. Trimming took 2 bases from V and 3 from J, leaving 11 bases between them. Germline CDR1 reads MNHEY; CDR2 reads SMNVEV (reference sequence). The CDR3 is CASSLRGLLYEQYF. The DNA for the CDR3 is TGTGCCAGCAGTTTAAGGGGCCTCCTCTACGAGCAGTACTTC.

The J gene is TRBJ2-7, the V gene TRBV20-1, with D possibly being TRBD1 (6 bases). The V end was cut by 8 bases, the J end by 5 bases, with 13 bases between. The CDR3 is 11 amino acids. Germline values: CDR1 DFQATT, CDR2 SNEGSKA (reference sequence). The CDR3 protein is CSTLRGHEQYF. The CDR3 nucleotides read TGCAGTACCCTCAGGGGTCACGAGCAGTACTTC.

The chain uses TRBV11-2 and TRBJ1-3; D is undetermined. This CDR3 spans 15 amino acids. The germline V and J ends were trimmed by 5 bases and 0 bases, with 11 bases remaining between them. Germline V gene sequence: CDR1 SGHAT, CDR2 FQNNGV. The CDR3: CASSPGGRSGNTIYF. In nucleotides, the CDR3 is TGTGCCAGCAGCCCCGGCGGACGCTCTGGAAACACCATATATTTT.

The DNA for the CDR3 is TGTGCCAGCAGTTTAGCGGGCACCGGCACTGAAGCTTTCTTT. It is translated as CASSLAGTGTEAFF. V and J are TRBV27 and TRBJ1-1; D ambiguous. The germline gives CDR1 MNHEY, CDR2 SMNVEV (reference sequence). The CDR3 runs 14 residues. The V end lost 2 bases, the J end lost 4 bases, and 11 bases lay between the germline ends.

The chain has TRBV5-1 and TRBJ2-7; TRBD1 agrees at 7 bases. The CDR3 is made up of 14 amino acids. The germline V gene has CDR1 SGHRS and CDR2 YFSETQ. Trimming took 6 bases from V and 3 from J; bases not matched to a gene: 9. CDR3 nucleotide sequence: TGCGCCAGCAACAGGGGTACTTTTCGCTACGAGCAGTACTTC. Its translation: CASNRGTFRYEQYF.

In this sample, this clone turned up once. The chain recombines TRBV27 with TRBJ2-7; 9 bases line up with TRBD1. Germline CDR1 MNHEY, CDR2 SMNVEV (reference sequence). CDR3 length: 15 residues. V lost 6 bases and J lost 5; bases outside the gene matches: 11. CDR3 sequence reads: CASRTPGQGIHEQYF. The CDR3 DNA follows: TGTGCCAGCAGAACACCGGGACAGGGAATCCACGAGCAGTACTTC.

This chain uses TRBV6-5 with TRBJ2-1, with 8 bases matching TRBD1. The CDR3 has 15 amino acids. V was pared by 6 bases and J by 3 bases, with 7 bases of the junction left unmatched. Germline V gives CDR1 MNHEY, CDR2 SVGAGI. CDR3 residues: CASSGGQGNYNEQFF. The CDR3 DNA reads TGTGCCAGCAGCGGTGGACAGGGAAACTACAATGAGCAGTTCTTC.

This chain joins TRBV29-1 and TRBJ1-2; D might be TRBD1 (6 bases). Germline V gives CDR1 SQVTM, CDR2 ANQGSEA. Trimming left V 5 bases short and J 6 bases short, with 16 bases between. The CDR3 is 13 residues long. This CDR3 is CSVPTQGGHGYTF. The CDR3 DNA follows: TGCAGCGTTCCGACACAGGGAGGTCATGGCTACACCTTC.

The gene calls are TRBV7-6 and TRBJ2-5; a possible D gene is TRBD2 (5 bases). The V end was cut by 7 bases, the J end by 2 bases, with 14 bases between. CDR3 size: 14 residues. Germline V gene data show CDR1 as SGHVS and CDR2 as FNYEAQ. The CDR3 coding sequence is TGTGCCAGCACCACCACTAGAAGACAAGAGACCCAGTACTTC. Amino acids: CASTTTRRQETQYF.